The clone carrying this T cell receptor (beta chain) was seen only a few times. Its antigen is not identified. The data belong to a study of cytomegalovirus exposure and HLA in healthy donors. Notes on the study in general: When analyzed later, a missense DCLRE1C variant was found to be linked to TCR beta V- and J-gene trimming.

PCR was performed using 60 Vbeta and 13 Jbeta primers. Per the original data handling: Tens of millions of unique TCR beta chains, roughly 11 million of them shared, were counted by a later analysis. Repertoires were generated with immunoSEQ multiplex PCR, while TCRdb's copy carries only in-frame clones and drops some. The V and J calls and the clone size are those of that table, but D and trimming were determined from the DNA. The repertoire holds tens of thousands of clones, with under 85% as singletons. This CDR3 region has 14 residues. CDR1 is GTSNPN and CDR2 is SVGIG in the germline V gene (reference sequence). The junction had 10 bases not matched to a gene; V was cut back by 4 bases and J by 6 bases.

The origin of this receptor is a man between 50 and 59 years old in good health and CMV-seropositive. The sequenced sample consisted of PBMCs. The chain uses TRBV30 and TRBJ2-7; 9 bases fit TRBD1. CDR3 DNA sequence: TGTGCCTGGAAGATCCCGGGACAGGGAACCGAGCAGTACTTC. Amino acids: CAWKIPGQGTEQYF.